These T cell receptor beta chains were read from a single sample in a study of molecular identifiers for immune sequencing clone quantification. TCRdb re-derived calls from the PCR reads in MiXCR, one entry per CDR3 protein. The sample holds a few hundred thousand distinct CDR3 sequences, 24% seen once. Sequenced: naive CD8+ T cells from blood, with Jurkat cell RNA spiked in. These receptors were obtained from a human donor in good health. Some libraries in this study had Jurkat cell RNA spiked in. Both conserved end residues are part of each CDR3. The D gene is left open where the match is weak. Clone size is not always given. Where it is, it says once, few, many or a class for expanded clones.

v_gene	d_gene	abundance	j_gene	len	CDR3nt	CDR3aa
TRBV6-5	.	many	TRBJ2-7	14	TGTGCCAGCAGTTACAGGACTCCTGGCACGGAGCAGTACTTC	CASSYRTPGTEQYF
TRBV7-7	TRBD2	.	TRBJ2-5	13	TGTGCTAGCAGCCCCCGGGGGGGTGAGCCCCAGTACTTC	CASSPRGGEPQYF
TRBV29-1	.	few	TRBJ2-3	15	TGCAGCGTGGTACAGGGGGGGCCTCTCACAGATACGCAGTATTTT	CSVVQGGPLTDTQYF
TRBV6-6	.	.	TRBJ2-6	14	TGTGCCAGCAGTTACGGTGCTGGGGCCAACGTCCTGACTTTC	CASSYGAGANVLTF
TRBV5-6	.	many	TRBJ1-5	14	TGTGCCAGCACCTATGGACAGCACAATCAGCCCCAGCATTTT	CASTYGQHNQPQHF
TRBV28	TRBD1	few	TRBJ1-2	14	TGTGCCAGCAGTTTAGGGACAGGGGCCGCTGGCTACACCTTC	CASSLGTGAAGYTF
TRBV19	.	.	TRBJ2-7	14	TGTGCCAGTAGTATCCCGGGAGAGACCTACGAGCAGTACTTC	CASSIPGETYEQYF
TRBV6-4	TRBD1	.	TRBJ1-2	13	TGTGCCAGCAGTGAAGACAGGGGCTATGGCTACACCTTC	CASSEDRGYGYTF
TRBV11-2	.	few	TRBJ1-1	16	TGTGCCAGCAGCTCACAGAGGACGTACCGGGACGCAGAAGCTTTCTTT	CASSSQRTYRDAEAFF
TRBV30	.	many	TRBJ2-1	15	TGTGCCTGGAGGAGGGATCGAAGCTCCTACAATGAGCAGTTCTTC	CAWRRDRSSYNEQFF
TRBV20-1	TRBD2	.	TRBJ2-1	16	TGCAGTGCTAGACCACCCGGACTAGCGGGAGCCAATGAGCAGTTCTTC	CSARPPGLAGANEQFF
TRBV6-6	TRBD2	.	TRBJ2-2	15	TGTGCCAGCAGTTTAAGACTAGCCCATCCCGGGGAGCTGTTTTTT	CASSLRLAHPGELFF
TRBV5-1	.	.	TRBJ2-7	14	TGCGCCAGCAGCTTGAGAGGGACCTCCTACGAGCAGTACTTC	CASSLRGTSYEQYF
TRBV28	.	.	TRBJ1-2	13	TGTGCCAGCACCGGACAGCGTAACTATGGCTACACCTTC	CASTGQRNYGYTF
TRBV20-1	.	.	TRBJ2-5	13	TGCAGTGCAAGGCCGGAGGGGCTGGAGACCCAGTACTTC	CSARPEGLETQYF
TRBV12-3/TRBV12-4	.	few	TRBJ2-6	13	TGTGCCAGCAGTTTGGAGGGGGCCAACGTCCTGACTTTC	CASSLEGANVLTF